This T cell receptor beta chain was recovered during a study of blood T cell repertoires in COVID-19. Study as a whole: The origin of the acute and convalescent COVID-19 samples was the United States, Italy and Spain. In each case, the material was cDNA or gDNA derived from T cells, B-cell-depleted T cells, or PBMCs.

The V end lost 5 bases, the J end lost 1 base, and 13 bases lay between the germline ends. The CDR3 covers 15 residues. Germline V gene sequence: CDR1 SGHRS, CDR2 YFSETQ. In the source study's methods: The authors estimated nucleated cell counts from reference gene primer amplification. Using immunoSEQ multiplex PCR, the repertoire was profiled, and TCRdb retains in-frame clones only, with some absent. D and trimming were read from the DNA, whereas the V and J calls and clone size are those reported in that table. In the table there are some 160,000 clones, about 90% of which are singletons. The source material was peripheral blood. The receptor comes from a man aged 55 to 70 with acute or convalescent COVID-19. The V call is TRBV5-1, the J call TRBJ2-1; a weak D match, TRBD2 (5 bases). CDR3 nucleotide sequence: TGCGCCAGCAGATTCGAGGGTCTGTCCTACAATGAGCAGTTCTTC. Amino acid sequence: CASRFEGLSYNEQFF.